The 4 T cell receptor beta chains presented below share a single source sample, sequenced in a study of blood T cell repertoires in COVID-19. Sequencing used immunoSEQ multiplex PCR; TCRdb keeps in-frame clones, though not all of them. The sample carries about 220,000 clones, just over 85% recorded once. The sample taken for sequencing was PBMCs or T cells enriched from blood (not recorded which). These receptors came from a woman between 40 and 50 years old with acute COVID-19.

The gene calls are TRBV11-2 and TRBJ1-1; 7 nucleotides agree with TRBD1. The CDR3 contains 13 residues. CDR1 and CDR2 (germline): SGHAT, FQNNGV. The V and J ends lost 5 bases and 5 bases, in that order; junction bases with no gene match: 5. The CDR3 DNA reads as TGTGCCAGCAGCGAGACAGGGTTGACTGAAGCTTTCTTT. It codes for CASSETGLTEAFF.

The chain carries TRBV2 and TRBJ1-2; D is uncertain. In germline, CDR1 is SNHLY, CDR2 FYNNEI. The length of the CDR3 is 14 residues. The germline V and J ends were trimmed by 8 bases and 4 bases, with 17 bases remaining between them. The CDR3 DNA sequence: TGTGCCAGCTCCCCAGGAGGCCGCGGCTATGGCTACACCTTC. This gives the protein CASSPGGRGYGYTF.

The chain joins TRBV27 to TRBJ2-3; D gene uncertain. Trimming left V 8 bases short and J 1 base short, with 16 bases between. Germline V CDR1 and CDR2: MNHEY, SMNVEV (reference sequence). The CDR3 extends over 15 amino acids. The CDR3 protein is CASAIRSSGTDTQYF. Here the CDR3 DNA reads TGTGCCAGCGCGATACGGTCGTCTGGCACAGATACGCAGTATTTT.

V is TRBV4-1 and J is TRBJ2-2, with D possibly TRBD2 on 6 matching bases. CDR1 is MGHRA and CDR2 is YSYEKL in the germline V gene. This CDR3 spans 17 amino acids. V lost 0 bases and J 4 bases, leaving 15 bases between the germline ends. This chain's CDR3 is CASSQEVPQGGTGELFF. The DNA of the CDR3 is TGCGCCAGCAGCCAAGAAGTACCCCAGGGAGGCACCGGGGAGCTGTTTTTT.